The sequence of this T cell receptor (beta chain) was determined in a study of cytomegalovirus exposure and HLA in healthy donors. The study, taken as a whole, reports: It was reported that the classifier diagnosed cytomegalovirus status with high specificity and sensitivity in both the original and validation cohorts. A later analysis found TCR association rates differed by HLA locus, highest for DRB1 and lowest for HLA-C. It is likely that the observed cluster of highly shared sequence variants was a sequencing artifact. Available immune exposure information was restricted to CMV serostatus only.

Turning to this clone: Its antigen remains unknown.

PCR involved 60 Vbeta and 13 Jbeta primers. Sequenced by immunoSEQ multiplex PCR; TCRdb stores in-frame clones only, minus some. The table shows about 110,000 clones, with around 78% occurring only once. This sequence originates from a woman aged 25 to 39 in good health and CMV-seronegative. Sequenced material: PBMCs.

The CDR3 reads CASSPGVQADTGELFF. The CDR3 region has the DNA TGTGCCAGCAGCCCAGGGGTTCAGGCGGACACCGGGGAGCTGTTTTTT. The genes are TRBV7-6 and TRBJ2-2, with a weak D call TRBD1 (6 bases). This CDR3 contains 16 residues. Trimming stripped 5 bases from V and 3 bases from J, with 16 bases between. Germline loops: CDR1 SGHVS, CDR2 FNYEAQ.